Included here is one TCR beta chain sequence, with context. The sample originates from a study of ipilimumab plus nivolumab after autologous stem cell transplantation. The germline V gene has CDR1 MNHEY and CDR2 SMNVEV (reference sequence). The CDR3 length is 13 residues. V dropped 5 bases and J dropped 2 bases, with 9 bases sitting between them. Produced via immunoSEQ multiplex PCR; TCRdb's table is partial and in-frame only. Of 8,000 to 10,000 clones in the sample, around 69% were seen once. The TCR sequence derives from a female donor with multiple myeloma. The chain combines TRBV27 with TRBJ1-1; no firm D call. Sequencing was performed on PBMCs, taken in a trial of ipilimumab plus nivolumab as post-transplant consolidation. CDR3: CASSHPANTEAFF. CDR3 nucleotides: TGTGCCAGCAGTCACCCCGCAAACACTGAAGCTTTCTTT.